The next 7 T cell receptor beta chains were all read from a single sample in a study of technical replicates of blood from four donors. Measured with immunoSEQ multiplex PCR; TCRdb has only the in-frame clones, and not every one. The table has around 80,000 clones, around 90% seen once. Sequenced input: T cells isolated from PBMCs. These receptors originate from a human donor in good health.

To note about this clone: At the DNA level, this CDR3 is encoded by other sequences in the same sample as well. This rearrangement joins TRBV6-5 to TRBJ2-7, with D possibly matching TRBD2 (6 bases). V lost 8 bases, J lost 0 bases, and 8 bases lay in between. The CDR3 is 12 amino acids. Per germline, CDR1 MNHEY and CDR2 SVGAGI. CDR3 nucleotides: TGTGCCAGCCGGGACTCCTCCTACGAGCAGTACTTC. It is translated as CASRDSSYEQYF.

V gene TRBV30 combines with J gene TRBJ1-5, with a possible D match to TRBD1 (5 bases). The CDR3 contains 14 residues. The ends were cut back, 2 bases at V and 2 bases at J, with 10 bases in the middle. Per germline, CDR1 GTSNPN and CDR2 SVGIG (reference sequence). The CDR3 DNA sequence: TGTGCCTGGAGTAGAAAAGGGGGCAATCAGCCCCAGCATTTT. This gives the protein CAWSRKGGNQPQHF.

This chain links TRBV10-3 with TRBJ2-7; 8 bases line up with TRBD1. This CDR3 contains 16 residues. In germline, CDR1 is ENHRY, CDR2 SYGVKD. The J segment lost 3 bases and the V segment lost 2 bases, leaving 9 bases of the junction unmatched. CDR3 coding DNA: TGTGCCATCAGTGAGCCGGGACAGGCCGAACACTACGAGCAGTACTTC. It is translated as CAISEPGQAEHYEQYF.

The chain uses TRBV11-3 and TRBJ1-5; D ambiguous. CDR1 and CDR2 (germline): SGHNT, YENEEA. The CDR3 has 13 residues. The V end lost 0 bases, the J end lost 3 bases, and 3 bases lay between the germline ends. CDR3: CASSLEYNQPQHF. The CDR3 bases are TGTGCCAGCAGCTTAGAATACAATCAGCCCCAGCATTTT. The whole variable domain, filled in from reference TRBV11-3 and TRBJ1-5, reads EAGVVQSPRYKIIEKKQPVAFWCNPISGHNTLYWYLQNLGQGPELLIRYENEEAVDDSQLPKDRFSAERLKGVDSTLKIQPAELGDSAVYLCASSLEYNQPQHFGDGTRLSIL.

The chain uses TRBV28 and TRBJ2-7; 7 bases agree with TRBD2. The CDR3 is made up of 15 amino acids. V shed 2 bases and J 2 bases; nucleotides not matched to a gene: 6. In germline, CDR1 is MDHEN, CDR2 SYDVKM. CDR3 loop: CASSLGRELTYEQYF. CDR3 coding DNA: TGTGCCAGCAGTTTAGGGCGGGAGCTCACCTACGAGCAGTACTTC.

In its sample, this clone was seen once. The chain uses TRBV7-9 and TRBJ2-3; D remains ambiguous. The germline gives CDR1 SEHNR, CDR2 FQNEAQ (reference sequence). The CDR3 contains 15 residues. Trimming left V 0 bases short and J 2 bases short, with 9 bases between. As DNA, the CDR3 is TGTGCCAGCAGCTTAGCGCAGGTTACCACAGATACGCAGTATTTT. It encodes CASSLAQVTTDTQYF.

The rearrangement links TRBV7-9 to TRBJ1-4; no definite D call. Per the germline V gene, CDR1 is SEHNR and CDR2 is FQNEAQ (reference sequence). The CDR3 consists of 15 residues. Trimming left V 2 bases short and J 8 bases short, with 15 bases between. The CDR3, as DNA: TGTGCCAGCAGCTTAAGAAATCACGGGGAGGAAAAACTGTTTTTT. Its translation: CASSLRNHGEEKLFF.